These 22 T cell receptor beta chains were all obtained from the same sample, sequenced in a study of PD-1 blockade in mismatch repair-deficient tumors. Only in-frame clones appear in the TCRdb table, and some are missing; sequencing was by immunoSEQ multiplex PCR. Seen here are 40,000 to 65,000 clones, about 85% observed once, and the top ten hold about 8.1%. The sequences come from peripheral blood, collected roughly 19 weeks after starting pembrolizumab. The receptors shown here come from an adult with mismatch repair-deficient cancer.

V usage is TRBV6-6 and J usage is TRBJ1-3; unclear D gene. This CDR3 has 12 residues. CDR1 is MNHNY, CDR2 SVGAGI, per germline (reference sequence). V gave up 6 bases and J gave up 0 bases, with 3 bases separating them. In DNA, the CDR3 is TGTGCCAGCAGGTTCTCTGGAAACACCATATATTTT. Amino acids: CASRFSGNTIYF.

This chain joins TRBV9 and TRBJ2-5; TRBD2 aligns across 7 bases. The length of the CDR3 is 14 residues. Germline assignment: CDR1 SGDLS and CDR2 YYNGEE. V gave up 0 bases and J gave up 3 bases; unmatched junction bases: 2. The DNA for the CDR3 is TGTGCCAGCAGCGTAGCCGCGGGAGAAGAGACCCAGTACTTC. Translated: CASSVAAGEETQYF.

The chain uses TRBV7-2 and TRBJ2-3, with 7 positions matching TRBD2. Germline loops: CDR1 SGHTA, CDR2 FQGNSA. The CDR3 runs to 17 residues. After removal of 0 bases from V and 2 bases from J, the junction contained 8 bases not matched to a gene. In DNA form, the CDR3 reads TGTGCCAGCAGCTTAGCGGTACTAGCGCCGAACACAGATACGCAGTATTTT. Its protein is CASSLAVLAPNTDTQYF.

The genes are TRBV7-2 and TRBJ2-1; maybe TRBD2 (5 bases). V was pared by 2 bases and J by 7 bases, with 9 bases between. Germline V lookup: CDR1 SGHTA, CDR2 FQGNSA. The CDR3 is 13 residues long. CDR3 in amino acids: CASSLRGGNEQFF. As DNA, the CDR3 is TGTGCCAGCAGCTTAAGAGGAGGAAATGAGCAGTTCTTC.

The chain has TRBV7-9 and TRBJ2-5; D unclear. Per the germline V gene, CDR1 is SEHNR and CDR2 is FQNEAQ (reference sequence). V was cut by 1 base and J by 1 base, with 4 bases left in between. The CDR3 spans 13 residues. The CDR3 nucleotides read TGTGCCAGCAGCTTAGGGTCCCAAGAGACCCAGTACTTC. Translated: CASSLGSQETQYF.

The CDR3 reads CASSPPPYNEQFF. The CDR3 DNA reads as TGTGCCAGCAGCCCACCACCCTACAATGAGCAGTTCTTC. V usage is TRBV5-4 and J usage is TRBJ2-1; no reliable D call. Germline CDR1 reads SGHNT; CDR2 reads YYREEE (reference sequence). Between the trimmed V and J ends, which lost 4 bases and 2 bases, there was a span of 7 bases. This CDR3 is built from 13 residues.

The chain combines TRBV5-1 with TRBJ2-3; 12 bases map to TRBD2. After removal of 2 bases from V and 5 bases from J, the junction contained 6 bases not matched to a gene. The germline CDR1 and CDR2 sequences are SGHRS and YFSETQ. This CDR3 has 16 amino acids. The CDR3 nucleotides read TGCGCCAGCAGCTTTCGACTAGCGGGAGTATTAGATACGCAGTATTTT. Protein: CASSFRLAGVLDTQYF.

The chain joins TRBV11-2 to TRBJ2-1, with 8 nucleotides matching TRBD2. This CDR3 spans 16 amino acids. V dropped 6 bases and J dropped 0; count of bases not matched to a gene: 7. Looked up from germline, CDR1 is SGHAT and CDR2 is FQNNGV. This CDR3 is CASSLLAASSYNEQFF. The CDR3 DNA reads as TGTGCCAGCAGTCTACTAGCGGCTAGCTCCTACAATGAGCAGTTCTTC. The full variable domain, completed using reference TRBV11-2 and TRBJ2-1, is EAGVAQSPRYKIIEKRQSVAFWCNPISGHATLYWYQQILGQGPKLLIQFQNNGVVDDSQLPKDRFSAERLKGVDSTLKIQPAKLEDSAVYLCASSLLAASSYNEQFFGPGTRLTVL.

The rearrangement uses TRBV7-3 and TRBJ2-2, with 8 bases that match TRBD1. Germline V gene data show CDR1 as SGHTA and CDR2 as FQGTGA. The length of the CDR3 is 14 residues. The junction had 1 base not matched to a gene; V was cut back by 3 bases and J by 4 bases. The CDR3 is CASSFGQGTGELFF. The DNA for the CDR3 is TGTGCCAGCAGCTTCGGACAGGGCACCGGGGAGCTGTTTTTT.

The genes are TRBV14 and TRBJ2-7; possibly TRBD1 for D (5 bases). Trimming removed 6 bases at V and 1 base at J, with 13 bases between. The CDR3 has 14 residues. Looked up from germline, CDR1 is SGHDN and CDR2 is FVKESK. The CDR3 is CASRQASGSYEQYF. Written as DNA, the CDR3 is TGTGCCAGCAGACAGGCCTCTGGGTCCTACGAGCAGTACTTC.

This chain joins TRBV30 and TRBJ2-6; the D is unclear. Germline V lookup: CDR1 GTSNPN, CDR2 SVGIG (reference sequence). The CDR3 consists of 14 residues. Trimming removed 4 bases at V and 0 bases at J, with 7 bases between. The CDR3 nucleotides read TGTGCCTGGATGTTCTTCTCTGGGGCCAACGTCCTGACTTTC. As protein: CAWMFFSGANVLTF.

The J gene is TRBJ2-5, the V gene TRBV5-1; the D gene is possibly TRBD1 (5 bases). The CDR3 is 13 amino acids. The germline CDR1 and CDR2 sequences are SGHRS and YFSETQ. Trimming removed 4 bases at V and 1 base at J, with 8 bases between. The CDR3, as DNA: TGCGCCAGCAGCCACGACAGCCAAGAGACCCAGTACTTC. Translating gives CASSHDSQETQYF.

The chain's CDR3 is CASSAISGTGFKGEQYF. CDR3 coding DNA: TGTGCCAGCAGCGCGATTTCCGGGACAGGGTTTAAAGGCGAGCAGTACTTC. The rearrangement links TRBV11-2 to TRBJ2-7; 9 bases agree with TRBD1. Trimming removed 5 bases from V and 6 bases from J; junction bases left unmatched: 17. Germline V gene sequence: CDR1 SGHAT, CDR2 FQNNGV. This CDR3 is built from 17 residues.

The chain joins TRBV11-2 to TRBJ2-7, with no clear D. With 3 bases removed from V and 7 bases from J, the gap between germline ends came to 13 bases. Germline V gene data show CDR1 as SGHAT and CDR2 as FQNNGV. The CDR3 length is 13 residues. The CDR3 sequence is CASSFPPSLEQYF. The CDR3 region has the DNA TGTGCCAGCAGCTTCCCCCCGTCGTTGGAGCAGTACTTC.

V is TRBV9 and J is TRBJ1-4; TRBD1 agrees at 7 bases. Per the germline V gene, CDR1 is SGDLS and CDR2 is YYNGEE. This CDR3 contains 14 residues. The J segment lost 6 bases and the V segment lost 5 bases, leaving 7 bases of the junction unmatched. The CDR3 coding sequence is TGTGCCAGCAGTAGACAGGGTCGGTATGAAAAACTGTTTTTT. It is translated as CASSRQGRYEKLFF. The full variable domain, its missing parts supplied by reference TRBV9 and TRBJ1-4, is DSGVTQTPKHLITATGQRVTLRCSPRSGDLSVYWYQQSLDQGLQFLIQYYNGEERAKGNILERFSAQQFPDLHSELNLSSLELGDSALYFCASSRQGRYEKLFFGSGTQLSVL.

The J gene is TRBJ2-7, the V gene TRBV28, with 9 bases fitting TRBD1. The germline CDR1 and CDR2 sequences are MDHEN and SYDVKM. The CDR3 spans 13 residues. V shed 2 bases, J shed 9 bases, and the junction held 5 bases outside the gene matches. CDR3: CASSLPGQGGQYF. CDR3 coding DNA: TGTGCCAGCAGTTTACCGGGACAGGGAGGGCAGTACTTC.

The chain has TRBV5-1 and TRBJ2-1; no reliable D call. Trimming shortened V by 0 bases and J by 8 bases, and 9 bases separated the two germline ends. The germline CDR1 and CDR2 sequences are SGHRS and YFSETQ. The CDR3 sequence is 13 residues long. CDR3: CASSLVVSDEQFF. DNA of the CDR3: TGCGCCAGCAGCTTGGTCGTTTCGGATGAGCAGTTCTTC.

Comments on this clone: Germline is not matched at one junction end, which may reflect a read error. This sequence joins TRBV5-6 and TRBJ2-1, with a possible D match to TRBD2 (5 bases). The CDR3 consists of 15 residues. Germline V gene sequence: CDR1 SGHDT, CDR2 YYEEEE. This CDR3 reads CASSLELREYSEQFF. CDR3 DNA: TGTGCCAGCAGCTTGGAGCTGAGGGAATACAGTGAGCAGTTCTTC.

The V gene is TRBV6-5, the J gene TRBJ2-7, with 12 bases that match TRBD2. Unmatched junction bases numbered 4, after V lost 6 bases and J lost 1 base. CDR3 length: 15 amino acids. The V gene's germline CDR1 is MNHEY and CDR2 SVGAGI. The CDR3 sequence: CASSSLAGGSYEQYF. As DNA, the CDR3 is TGTGCCAGCAGCTCACTAGCGGGAGGTTCCTACGAGCAGTACTTC.

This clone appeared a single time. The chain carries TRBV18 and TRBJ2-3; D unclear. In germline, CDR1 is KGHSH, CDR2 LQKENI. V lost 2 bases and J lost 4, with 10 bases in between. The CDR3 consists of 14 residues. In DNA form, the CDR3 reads TGTGCCAGCTCACCATTATCAAACGCAGATACGCAGTATTTT. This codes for CASSPLSNADTQYF. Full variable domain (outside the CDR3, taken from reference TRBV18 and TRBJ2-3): NAGVMQNPRHLVRRRGQEARLRCSPMKGHSHVYWYRQLPEEGLKFMVYLQKENIIDESGMPKERFSAEFPKEGPSILRIQQVVRGDSAAYFCASSPLSNADTQYFGPGTRLTVL.

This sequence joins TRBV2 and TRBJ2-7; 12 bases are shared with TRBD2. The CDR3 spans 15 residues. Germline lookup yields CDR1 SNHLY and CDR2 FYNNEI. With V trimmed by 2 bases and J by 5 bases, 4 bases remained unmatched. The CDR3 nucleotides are TGTGCCAGCAGTGAAAAGACTAGCGGGAGTAACGAGCAGTACTTC. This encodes CASSEKTSGSNEQYF.

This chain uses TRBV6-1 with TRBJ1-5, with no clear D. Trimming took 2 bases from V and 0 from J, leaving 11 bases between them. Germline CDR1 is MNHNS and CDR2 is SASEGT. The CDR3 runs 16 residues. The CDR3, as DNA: TGTGCCAGCAGTGAACGCCAGGTTGATAGCAATCAGCCCCAGCATTTT. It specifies CASSERQVDSNQPQHF.